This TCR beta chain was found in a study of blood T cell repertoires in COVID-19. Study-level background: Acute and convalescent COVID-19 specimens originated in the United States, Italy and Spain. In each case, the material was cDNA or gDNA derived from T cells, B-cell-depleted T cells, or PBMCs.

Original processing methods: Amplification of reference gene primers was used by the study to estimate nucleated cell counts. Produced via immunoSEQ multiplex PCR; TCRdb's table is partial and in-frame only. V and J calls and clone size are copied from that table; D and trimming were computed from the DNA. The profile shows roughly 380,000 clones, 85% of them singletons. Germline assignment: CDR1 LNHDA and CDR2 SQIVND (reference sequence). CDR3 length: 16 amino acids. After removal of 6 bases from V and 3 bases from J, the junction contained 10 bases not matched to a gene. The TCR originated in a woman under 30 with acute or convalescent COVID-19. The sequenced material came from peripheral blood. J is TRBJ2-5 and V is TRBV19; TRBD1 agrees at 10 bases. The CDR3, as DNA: TGTGCCAGTAGGCCGGGACAGGGGAGGGGAGAAGAGACCCAGTACTTC. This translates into CASRPGQGRGEETQYF.